A single T cell receptor (beta chain) is shown here with its context. This clonotype was seen at least ten times. Its target antigen remains unknown. No base-level quality is on record; no much larger clone is a single base apart. Trimming takes 6 bases from V and 0 bases from J, and the germline ends sit 11 bases apart. The cysteine opens and the phenylalanine closes a CDR3 of 14 amino acids. The sequence is cut down to CDR3 DNA, 42 bases in frame from base 1. Bone marrow was sampled from every patient at the time of active disease. Bone marrow mononuclear cells were isolated by Ficoll-Hypaque density gradient centrifugation. Myeloma plasma cells were removed and CD138-negative cells were collected by negative selection after labeling with CD138 magnetic microbeads on a MACS separator. The purity of the isolated cells was checked by flow cytometry with CD138 antibodies on an Attune NxT. TRIzol reagent was used to extract total RNA, and a NanoDrop spectrophotometer was used to quantify the extracted RNA. For each patient, paired RNA-seq and IR-seq were run on the CD138-negative bone marrow sample from that patient.

The entry originates in a study of read filtering for tumor transcriptome and immune sequencing (dated by TCRdb to the early 2020s). In terms of the full investigation: Of the patients in the cohort, under 20 were male and over twelve were female, and their mean age was approximately 71 years, with a range of roughly 40 to 80. TCR-region mapped reads per sample ranged from about 3.5 to 11 million with IR-seq versus only about 80 to 1,300 with RNA-seq. Using the same bone marrow samples, the study compared TCR repertoires obtained by targeted immune repertoire sequencing with those obtained by bulk whole-transcriptome sequencing. One of the main goals was to work out a read-filtering strategy for immune repertoire data, in particular whether clonotypes backed by only a single read should be removed. Under revised international staging, roughly eight patients fell into R-ISS I, about 17 into R-ISS II and about 7 into R-ISS III. After DNase treatment, whole-transcriptome libraries were prepared using the TruSeq RNA Access Library Prep Kit.

TCR libraries were built from roughly 400 ng RNA with the Immunoverse kit, using molecular barcoded adaptors covering alpha/delta and beta/gamma chains. TCR library preparation was performed with the same RNA that was used for transcriptome sequencing. Sequencing of the TCR libraries was done on an Illumina HiSeq 4000 with 2 x 150 cycles. Per the authors' processing: MiXCR aligned TCR reads to human V, D, J and C references and assembled the aligned reads into CDR3 clonotypes, with quality filtering and error correction included. The tcR package in R was used for analysis of clonotype counts and gene usage diversity. Raw mapping reads were checked after the RNA-seq reads had been mapped by STAR aligner version 2.5.3a onto the human GRCh37 genome. To test the effect of sequencing depth on detected clonotypes, IR-seq fastq files were randomly downsampled using Seqtk 1.3. TCRdb reprocessed the public reads (quality trimming at Q25 with fastp, clone calling with MiXCR) and kept in-frame beta chains. Each record represents a unique CDR3 protein, reported with the most common genes and DNA among its rows. TCRdb, not the original authors, processed these V and J calls. The sample table contains some 40,000 distinct CDR3 sequences; only one count was recorded for 12% of them. The ten largest make up 30% to 40% of the sample.

Study-wide conclusions, independent of this receptor: The sorted CD138-negative fraction was not purified T cells but a mixed bone marrow immune population. Compared with RNA-seq, IR-seq captured clonotypes at much higher depth and more reliably, and a smaller IR-seq throughput was enough to identify most shared clonotypes. In IR-seq, single-read clonotypes were approximately 81% of clonotypes but around 3.2% of total reads; in RNA-seq they were about three quarters of clonotypes and about 40% of reads. When single-read clonotypes were removed, the proportions of shared clonotypes in IR-seq and RNA-seq correlated more strongly.

The chain was built from TRBV12-3 or TRBV12-4 and TRBJ1-1; no D segment can be confidently identified. This TCR came from a donor over 35 with multiple myeloma. Input material: a population of CD138-negative cells sorted from bone marrow. The cell subset or site label for this specimen denotes: bone marrow mononuclear cells depleted of CD138+ plasma/myeloma cells by negative magnetic selection. The CDR3 in this case is CASRSPGMNTEAFF. The DNA is as follows: TGTGCCAGCAGGTCTCCGGGAATGAACACTGAAGCTTTCTTT.